This TCR beta chain was captured by sequencing in a study of blood T cell repertoires in COVID-19. About the research overall: Specimens from acute and convalescent COVID-19 originated in the United States, Italy and Spain. The analysed material was cDNA or gDNA that came from T cells, B-cell-depleted T cells, or PBMCs.

Authors' analysis steps: Amplified reference gene primers provided the basis for estimating nucleated cell counts. Assay used: immunoSEQ multiplex PCR; TCRdb lists only in-frame clones, some missing. From that table come the V and J calls and clone size; the DNA was used to work out D and trimming. Of about 320,000 clones in the sample, around 92% were seen once. The Seattle patients joined while their infection was active and were tracked longitudinally afterward. CDR1 is WNHNN and CDR2 is SYGVQD in the germline V gene (reference sequence). This CDR3 is built from 16 residues. The V gene lost 4 bases and the J gene lost 2 bases, with 18 bases spanning the gap.

The specimen was peripheral blood. This clonotype was obtained from a woman under 40 with COVID-19, enrolled during active disease. The genes are TRBV10-1 and TRBJ2-7; D is perhaps TRBD1 (6 bases). Here the CDR3 reads CASSGPDSRLTYEQYF. CDR3 sequence (DNA): TGCGCCAGCAGTGGGCCGGACAGCCGGCTCACCTACGAGCAGTACTTC.